A single sample gave rise to the 17 T cell receptor beta chains below, sequenced in a study of OX40 agonist ivuxolimab in advanced cancers. Only in-frame clones appear in the TCRdb table, and some are missing; sequencing was by immunoSEQ multiplex PCR. The repertoire includes about 75,000 clones, 80% to 90% of them detected once, and 15% to 20% sits in the top ten. The specimen comprised CD4+ or CD8+ T cells sorted from blood, sampled in a trial of the OX40 agonist ivuxolimab. All receptors come from an adult with an advanced solid tumor such as melanoma, head and neck, liver or kidney cancer.

The V and J genes are TRBV15 and TRBJ2-5; D might be TRBD1 (6 bases). The assigned J gene may be wrong: the sequence end matches TRBJ2-7 better. This CDR3 spans 15 amino acids. The germline V gene encodes CDR1 LNHNV and CDR2 YYDKDF (reference sequence). CDR3 nucleotide sequence: TGTGCCACCAGCAGGGGGACGAGGCAGGGGCCCGAGCAGTACTTC. Translated: CATSRGTRQGPEQYF.

This clone was counted a single time. The genes are TRBV6-1 and TRBJ1-3; no firm D call. The CDR3 is 14 residues long. The ends were cut back, 4 bases at V and 0 bases at J, with 7 bases in the middle. Germline V CDR1 and CDR2: MNHNS, SASEGT. The CDR3 coding sequence is TGTGCCAGCAGTGGAAACCTCTCTGGAAACACCATATATTTT. This gives the protein CASSGNLSGNTIYF.

CDR3 in amino acids: CASSLVASLTYNEQFF. In DNA form, the CDR3 reads TGTGCCAGCAGCTTAGTGGCTAGCCTTACCTACAATGAGCAGTTCTTC. The V call is TRBV7-9, the J call TRBJ2-1; tentatively, D is TRBD2 (5 bases). The V gene lost 1 base and the J gene lost 2 bases, with 12 bases spanning the gap. The germline V gene has CDR1 SEHNR and CDR2 FQNEAQ (reference sequence). CDR3 length: 16 amino acids. The variable domain in full, completed from reference TRBV7-9 and TRBJ2-1, reads DTGVSQNPRHKITKRGQNVTFRCDPISEHNRLYWYRQTLGQGPEFLTYFQNEAQLEKSRLLSDRFSAERPKGSFSTLEIQRTEQGDSAMYLCASSLVASLTYNEQFFGPGTRLTVL.

The rearrangement joins TRBV19 to TRBJ2-1; TRBD1 matches at 9 bases. There are 16 residues in the CDR3. Germline V gene data show CDR1 as LNHDA and CDR2 as SQIVND (reference sequence). Trimming at V came to 5 bases and at J to 2 bases, leaving 7 bases not matched to a gene. CDR3 residues: CASSEPGQGTYNEQFF. CDR3 sequence (DNA): TGTGCCAGTAGTGAACCGGGACAGGGTACCTACAATGAGCAGTTCTTC.

This chain uses TRBV5-1 with TRBJ2-5; D unresolved. The CDR3 consists of 13 residues. V was clipped by 7 bases and J by 5 bases, with 15 bases between them. CDR1 is SGHRS and CDR2 is YFSETQ in the germline V gene. The CDR3 DNA reads as TGCGCCAGCGCTGTCGGAAGGCTGGAGACCCAGTACTTC. This codes for CASAVGRLETQYF. The complete variable domain, with remaining parts taken from reference TRBV5-1 and TRBJ2-5, reads KAGVTQTPRYLIKTRGQQVTLSCSPISGHRSVSWYQQTPGQGLQFLFEYFSETQRNKGNFPGRFSGRQFSNSRSEMNVSTLELGDSALYLCASAVGRLETQYFGPGTRLLVL.

This clone is deemed medium-sized. The gene calls are TRBV7-9 and TRBJ2-5, with D uncertain. Germline V lookup: CDR1 SEHNR, CDR2 FQNEAQ (reference sequence). The V end lost 5 bases, the J end lost 0 bases, and 7 bases lay between the germline ends. There are 13 residues in the CDR3. The CDR3 DNA sequence: TGTGCCAGCAGCGGACCGTACCAAGAGACCCAGTACTTC. Translation gives CASSGPYQETQYF. The full variable domain, with the rest looked up from reference TRBV7-9 and TRBJ2-5, is DTGVSQNPRHKITKRGQNVTFRCDPISEHNRLYWYRQTLGQGPEFLTYFQNEAQLEKSRLLSDRFSAERPKGSFSTLEIQRTEQGDSAMYLCASSGPYQETQYFGPGTRLLVL.

The count of this clone is one. This sequence joins TRBV11-1 and TRBJ2-5, with unresolved D. This CDR3 is 11 amino acids long. Trimming took off 3 bases at V and 5 bases at J, with 4 bases between the two ends. The germline V gene encodes CDR1 SGHAT and CDR2 FQDESV (reference sequence). Written as DNA, the CDR3 is TGTGCCAGCAGCTTGCAGGAGACCCAGTACTTC. It is translated as CASSLQETQYF.

V and J are TRBV7-9 and TRBJ1-5; perhaps TRBD1 as D (5 bases). The CDR3 consists of 14 residues. The germline V and J ends were trimmed by 5 bases and 11 bases, with 19 bases remaining between them. Germline loops: CDR1 SEHNR, CDR2 FQNEAQ (reference sequence). CDR3 bases: TGTGCCAGCAGCCCGAGGGACCGCCCCTGGGCCCAGCATTTT. It translates to CASSPRDRPWAQHF.

The chain joins TRBV28 to TRBJ1-2; 8 nucleotides line up with TRBD1. Germline loops: CDR1 MDHEN, CDR2 SYDVKM. The CDR3 runs to 14 residues. V trimming: 6 bases; J trimming: 5 bases; junction bases outside the gene matches: 8. DNA of the CDR3: TGTGCCAGCAGCCAGTCAGGGGGCGGATATGGCTACACCTTC. It specifies CASSQSGGGYGYTF.

J is TRBJ2-5 and V is TRBV6-5; D gene unclear. V lost 7 bases, J lost 2 bases, and 5 bases lay in between. The CDR3 extends over 11 amino acids. The germline V gene has CDR1 MNHEY and CDR2 SVGAGI. The CDR3 bases are TGTGCCAGCACTAAACAAGAGACCCAGTACTTC. It translates to CASTKQETQYF.

This chain uses TRBV6-5 with TRBJ2-2; D is ambiguous. Trimming pared 2 bases from V and 6 bases from J, leaving 10 bases between. Per germline, CDR1 MNHEY and CDR2 SVGAGI. The CDR3 covers 14 residues. The CDR3 loop reads CASSYTRRPGELFF. CDR3 in DNA: TGTGCCAGCAGTTACACCCGGCGCCCCGGGGAGCTGTTTTTT.

J is TRBJ2-2 and V is TRBV11-2; no clear D gene. The CDR3 totals 12 residues. The germline gives CDR1 SGHAT, CDR2 FQNNGV. Trimming shortened V by 5 bases and J by 8 bases, and 9 bases separated the two germline ends. The CDR3 sequence: CASSPYGGELFF. CDR3 DNA sequence: TGTGCCAGCAGCCCTTATGGGGGGGAGCTGTTTTTT.

The chain couples TRBV28 to TRBJ1-4, with 10 nucleotides matching TRBD1. J lost 7 bases, V lost 3 bases, and 5 bases had no gene match. CDR3 length: 15 residues. Per germline, CDR1 MDHEN and CDR2 SYDVKM. The CDR3 coding sequence is TGTGCCAGCAGTTTTCCGGGACAGGGGACTGAAAAACTGTTTTTT. Translating gives CASSFPGQGTEKLFF.

In the case of this clone: Germline is not matched at one junction end, which may reflect a read error. The chain uses TRBV7-7 and TRBJ2-7; the match to TRBD1 covers 9 bases. The V gene's germline CDR1 is SSHAT and CDR2 FNYEAQ (reference sequence). This CDR3 spans 14 amino acids. Written as DNA, the CDR3 is TGTGCTAGCAGCCTAGACAGGGGGTCCTACGAGCAGTACTTC. It codes for CASSLDRGSYEQYF.

This clone was counted a few times. V is TRBV2 and J is TRBJ2-7; 12 nucleotides line up with TRBD2. The CDR3 is made up of 17 amino acids. V shed 0 bases and J 5 bases; nucleotides not matched to a gene: 8. Germline assignment: CDR1 SNHLY and CDR2 FYNNEI. The CDR3 is CASSEANLGLAGNEQYF. For the CDR3, the DNA is TGTGCCAGCAGTGAAGCCAACCTCGGACTAGCGGGAAACGAGCAGTACTTC. Based on the CDR3 plus reference TRBV2 and TRBJ2-7, the full variable domain is EPEVTQTPSHQVTQMGQEVILRCVPISNHLYFYWYRQILGQKVEFLVSFYNNEISEKSEIFDDQFSVERPDGSNFTLKIRSTKLEDSAMYFCASSEANLGLAGNEQYFGPGTRLTVT.

The genes are TRBV4-1 and TRBJ2-7, with 8 bases lining up with TRBD1. V was clipped by 3 bases and J by 5 bases; unmatched bases: 6. This CDR3 contains 14 residues. Germline V lookup: CDR1 MGHRA, CDR2 YSYEKL. CDR3 sequence (DNA): TGCGCCAGCAGCCACTCGGACAGGGTCCACGAGCAGTACTTC. Translation: CASSHSDRVHEQYF.

This chain connects TRBV18 to TRBJ2-5; D gene uncertain. Trimming took 6 bases from V and 1 from J, leaving 9 bases between them. The CDR3 spans 13 residues. Germline values: CDR1 KGHSH, CDR2 LQKENI. The CDR3 coding sequence is TGTGCCAGCTCCCAAGCTACCCAAGAGACCCAGTACTTC. As protein: CASSQATQETQYF.